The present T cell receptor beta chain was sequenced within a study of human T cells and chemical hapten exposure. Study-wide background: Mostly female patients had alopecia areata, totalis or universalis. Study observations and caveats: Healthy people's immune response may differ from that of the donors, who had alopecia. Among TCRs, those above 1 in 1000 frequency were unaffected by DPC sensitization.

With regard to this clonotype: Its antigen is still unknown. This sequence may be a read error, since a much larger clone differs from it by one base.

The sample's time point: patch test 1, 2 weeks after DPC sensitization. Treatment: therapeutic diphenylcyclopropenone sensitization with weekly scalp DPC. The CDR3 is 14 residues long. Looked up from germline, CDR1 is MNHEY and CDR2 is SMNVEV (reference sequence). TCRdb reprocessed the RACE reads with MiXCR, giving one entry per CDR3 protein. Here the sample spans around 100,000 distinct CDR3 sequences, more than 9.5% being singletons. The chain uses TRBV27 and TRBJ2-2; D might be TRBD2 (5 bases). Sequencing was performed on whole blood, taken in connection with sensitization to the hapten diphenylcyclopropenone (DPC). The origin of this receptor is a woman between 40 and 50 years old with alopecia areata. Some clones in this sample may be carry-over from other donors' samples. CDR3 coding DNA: TGTGCCAGCTGTTTACGGAGGAGCACCGGGGAGCTGTTTTTT. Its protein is CASCLRRSTGELFF.